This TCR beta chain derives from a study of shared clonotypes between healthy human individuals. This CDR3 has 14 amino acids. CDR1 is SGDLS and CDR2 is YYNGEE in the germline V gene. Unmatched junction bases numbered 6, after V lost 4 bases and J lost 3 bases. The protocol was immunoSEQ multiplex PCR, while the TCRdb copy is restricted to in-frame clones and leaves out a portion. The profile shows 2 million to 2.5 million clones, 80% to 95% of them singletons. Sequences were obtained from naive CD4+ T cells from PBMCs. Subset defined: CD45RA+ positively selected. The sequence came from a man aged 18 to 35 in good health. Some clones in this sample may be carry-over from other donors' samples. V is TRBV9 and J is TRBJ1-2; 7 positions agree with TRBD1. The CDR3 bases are TGTGCCAGCAGCCCAACGGGACAGCACTATGGCTACACCTTC. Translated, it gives CASSPTGQHYGYTF.